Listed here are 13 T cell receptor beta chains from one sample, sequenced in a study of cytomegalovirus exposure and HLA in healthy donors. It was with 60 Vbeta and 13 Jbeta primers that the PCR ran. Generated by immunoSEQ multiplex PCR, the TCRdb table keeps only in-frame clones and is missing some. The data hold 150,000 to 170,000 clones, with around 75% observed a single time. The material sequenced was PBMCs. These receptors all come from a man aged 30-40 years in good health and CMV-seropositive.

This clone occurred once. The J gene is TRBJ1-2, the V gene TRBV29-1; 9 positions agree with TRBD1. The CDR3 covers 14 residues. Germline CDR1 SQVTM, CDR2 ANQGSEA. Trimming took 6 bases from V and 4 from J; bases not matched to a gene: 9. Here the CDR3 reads CSVDRDRDSYGYTF. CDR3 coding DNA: TGCAGCGTAGACCGGGACAGGGATAGCTATGGCTACACCTTC. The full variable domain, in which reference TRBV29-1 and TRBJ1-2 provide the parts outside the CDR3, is SAVISQKPSRDICQRGTSLTIQCQVDSQVTMMFWYRQQPGQSLTLIATANQGSEATYESGFVIDKFPISRPNLTFSTLTVSNMSPEDSSIYLCSVDRDRDSYGYTFGSGTRLTVV.

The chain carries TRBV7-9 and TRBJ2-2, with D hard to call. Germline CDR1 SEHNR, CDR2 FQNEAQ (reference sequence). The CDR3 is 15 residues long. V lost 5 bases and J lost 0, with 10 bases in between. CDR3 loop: CASSLGSANTGELFF. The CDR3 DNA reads TGTGCCAGCAGCCTGGGCAGTGCGAACACCGGGGAGCTGTTTTTT.

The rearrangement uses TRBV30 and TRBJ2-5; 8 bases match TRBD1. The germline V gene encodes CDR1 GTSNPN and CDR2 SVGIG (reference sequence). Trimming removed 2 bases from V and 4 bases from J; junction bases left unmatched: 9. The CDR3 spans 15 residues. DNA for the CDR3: TGTGCCTGGAGTTCAAGGACAGGGCTGGGAGAGACCCAGTACTTC. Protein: CAWSSRTGLGETQYF.

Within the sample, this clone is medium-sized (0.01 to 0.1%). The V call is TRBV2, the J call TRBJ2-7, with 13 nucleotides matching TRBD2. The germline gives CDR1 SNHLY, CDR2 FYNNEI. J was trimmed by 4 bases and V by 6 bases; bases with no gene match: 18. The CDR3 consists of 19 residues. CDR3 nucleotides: TGTGCCAGCAGACACATTCCGGGACTAGCGGGACAAACCGCGTACGAGCAGTACTTC. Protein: CASRHIPGLAGQTAYEQYF.

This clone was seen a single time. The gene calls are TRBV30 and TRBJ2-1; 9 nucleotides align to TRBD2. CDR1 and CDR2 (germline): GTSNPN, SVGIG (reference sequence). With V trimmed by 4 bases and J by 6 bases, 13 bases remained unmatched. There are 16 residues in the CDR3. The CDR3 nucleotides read TGTGCCTGGACCCCCCCGGGGCGGGAGGGCCTCAATGAGCAGTTCTTC. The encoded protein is CAWTPPGREGLNEQFF.

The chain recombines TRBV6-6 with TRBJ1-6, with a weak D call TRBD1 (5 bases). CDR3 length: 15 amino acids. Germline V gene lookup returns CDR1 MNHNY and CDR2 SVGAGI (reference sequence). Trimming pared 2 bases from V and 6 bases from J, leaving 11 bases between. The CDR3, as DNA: TGTGCCAGCAGTTACGGGGGGGTCGGTAATTCACCCCTCCACTTT. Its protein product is CASSYGGVGNSPLHF.

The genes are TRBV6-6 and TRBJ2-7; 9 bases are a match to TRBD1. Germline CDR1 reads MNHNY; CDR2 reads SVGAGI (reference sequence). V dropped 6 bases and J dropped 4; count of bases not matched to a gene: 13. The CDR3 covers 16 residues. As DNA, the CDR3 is TGTGCCAGCAGCCGGCCCCCACAGGGGGCGCGGTACGAGCAGTACTTC. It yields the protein CASSRPPQGARYEQYF.

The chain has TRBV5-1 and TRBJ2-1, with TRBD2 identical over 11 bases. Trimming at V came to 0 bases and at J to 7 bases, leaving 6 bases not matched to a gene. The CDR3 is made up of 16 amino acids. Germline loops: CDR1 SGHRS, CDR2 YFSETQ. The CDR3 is CASSLDSGRGGNEQFF. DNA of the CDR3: TGCGCCAGCAGCTTGGATAGCGGGAGGGGGGGAAATGAGCAGTTCTTC. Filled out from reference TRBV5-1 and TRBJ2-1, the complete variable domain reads KAGVTQTPRYLIKTRGQQVTLSCSPISGHRSVSWYQQTPGQGLQFLFEYFSETQRNKGNFPGRFSGRQFSNSRSEMNVSTLELGDSALYLCASSLDSGRGGNEQFFGPGTRLTVL.

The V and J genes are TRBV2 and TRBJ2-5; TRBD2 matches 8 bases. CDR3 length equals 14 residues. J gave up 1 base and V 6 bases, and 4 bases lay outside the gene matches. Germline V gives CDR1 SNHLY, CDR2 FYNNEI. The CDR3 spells CASRPGGSQETQYF. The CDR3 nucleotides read TGTGCCAGCAGGCCGGGGGGGAGCCAAGAGACCCAGTACTTC. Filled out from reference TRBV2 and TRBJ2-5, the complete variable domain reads EPEVTQTPSHQVTQMGQEVILRCVPISNHLYFYWYRQILGQKVEFLVSFYNNEISEKSEIFDDQFSVERPDGSNFTLKIRSTKLEDSAMYFCASRPGGSQETQYFGPGTRLLVL.

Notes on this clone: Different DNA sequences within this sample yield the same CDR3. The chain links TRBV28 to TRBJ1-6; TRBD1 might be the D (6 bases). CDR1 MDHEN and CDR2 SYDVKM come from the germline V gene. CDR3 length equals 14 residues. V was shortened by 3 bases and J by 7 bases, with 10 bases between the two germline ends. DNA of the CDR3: TGTGCCAGCAGTTTTGGGCAGGGGAATTCACCCCTCCACTTT. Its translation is CASSFGQGNSPLHF. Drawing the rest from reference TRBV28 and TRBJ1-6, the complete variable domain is DVKVTQSSRYLVKRTGEKVFLECVQDMDHENMFWYRQDPGLGLRLIYFSYDVKMKEKGDIPEGYSVSREKKERFSLILESASTNQTSMYLCASSFGQGNSPLHFGNGTRLTVT.

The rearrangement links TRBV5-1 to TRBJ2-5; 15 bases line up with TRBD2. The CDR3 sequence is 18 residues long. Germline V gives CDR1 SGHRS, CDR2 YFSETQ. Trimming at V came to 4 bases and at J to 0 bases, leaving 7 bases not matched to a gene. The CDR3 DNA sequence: TGCGCCAGCAGCGAAGGACTAGCGGGAGGGACGTACCAAGAGACCCAGTACTTC. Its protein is CASSEGLAGGTYQETQYF. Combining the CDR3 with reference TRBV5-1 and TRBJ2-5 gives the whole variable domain KAGVTQTPRYLIKTRGQQVTLSCSPISGHRSVSWYQQTPGQGLQFLFEYFSETQRNKGNFPGRFSGRQFSNSRSEMNVSTLELGDSALYLCASSEGLAGGTYQETQYFGPGTRLLVL.

In DNA form, the CDR3 reads TGTGCCAGCAGCTTAGATTCAGGGCAGCAGCCCCAGCATTTT. Protein product: CASSLDSGQQPQHF. The V and J genes are TRBV11-2 and TRBJ1-5, with D possibly TRBD1 on 5 matching bases. Trimming took off 0 bases at V and 7 bases at J, with 10 bases between the two ends. The CDR3 extends over 14 amino acids. Germline V gene lookup returns CDR1 SGHAT and CDR2 FQNNGV.

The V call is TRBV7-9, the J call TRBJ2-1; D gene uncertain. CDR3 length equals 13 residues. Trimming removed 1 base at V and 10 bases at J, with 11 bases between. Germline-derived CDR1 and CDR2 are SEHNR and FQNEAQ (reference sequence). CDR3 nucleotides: TGTGCCAGCAGCTTAGGGCCGCGGCGGGAGCAGTTCTTC. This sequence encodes CASSLGPRREQFF.